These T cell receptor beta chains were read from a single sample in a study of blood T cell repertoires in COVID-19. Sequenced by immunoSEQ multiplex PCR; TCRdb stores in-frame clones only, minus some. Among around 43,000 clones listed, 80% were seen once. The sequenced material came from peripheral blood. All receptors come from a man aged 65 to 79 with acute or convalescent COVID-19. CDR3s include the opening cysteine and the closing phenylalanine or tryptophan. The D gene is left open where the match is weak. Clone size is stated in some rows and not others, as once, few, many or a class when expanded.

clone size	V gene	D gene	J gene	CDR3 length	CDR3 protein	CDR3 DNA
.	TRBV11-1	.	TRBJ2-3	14	CASSNRDSQDTQYF	TGTGCCAGCAGCAACCGGGACTCCCAGGATACGCAGTATTTT
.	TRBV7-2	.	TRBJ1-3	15	CASSLQGLSGNTIYF	TGTGCCAGCAGCTTACAGGGTTTATCTGGAAACACCATATATTTT
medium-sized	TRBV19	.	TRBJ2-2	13	CASSMADTGELFF	TGTGCCAGTAGTATGGCAGACACCGGGGAGCTGTTTTTT
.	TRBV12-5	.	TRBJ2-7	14	CASVPSGSSYEQYF	TGTGCTAGTGTACCGTCCGGGAGCTCCTACGAGCAGTACTTC
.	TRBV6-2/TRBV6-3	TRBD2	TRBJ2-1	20	CASSYDGTGRTSGGVNEQFF	TGTGCCAGCAGTTACGATGGGACAGGCCGGACTAGCGGGGGGGTCAATGAGCAGTTCTTC
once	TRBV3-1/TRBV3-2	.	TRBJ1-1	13	CASSQDSGSPAFF	TGTGCCAGCAGCCAAGATTCCGGGTCCCCAGCTTTCTTT
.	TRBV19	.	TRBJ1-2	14	CASNAPGEGRGYTF	TGTGCCAGTAACGCGCCAGGGGAAGGACGCGGCTACACCTTC
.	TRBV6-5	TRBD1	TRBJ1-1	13	CASTIDREGEAFF	TGTGCCAGCACTATCGACAGGGAAGGTGAAGCTTTCTTT
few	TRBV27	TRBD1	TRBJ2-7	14	CASSSGAGGYEQYF	TGTGCCAGCAGTTCTGGTGCAGGGGGCTACGAGCAGTACTTC
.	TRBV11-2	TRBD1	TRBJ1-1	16	CASSPQARGHVTEAFF	TGTGCCAGCAGCCCCCAGGCAAGGGGGCACGTCACTGAAGCTTTCTTT
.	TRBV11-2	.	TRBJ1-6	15	CASSLDPGYNSPLHF	TGTGCCAGCAGCTTAGATCCAGGCTATAATTCACCCCTCCACTTT
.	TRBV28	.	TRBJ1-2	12	CASLAGLAGYTF	TGTGCCAGCTTGGCAGGTCTAGCTGGCTACACCTTC
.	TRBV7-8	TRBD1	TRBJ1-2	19	CASSLGGTGNTLSSWGYTF	TGTGCCAGCAGCTTAGGAGGGACAGGGAATACCCTCTCTAGTTGGGGCTACACCTTC
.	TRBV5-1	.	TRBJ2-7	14	CASSLDSGPYEQYF	TGCGCCAGCAGCCTGGACAGTGGGCCCTACGAGCAGTACTTC
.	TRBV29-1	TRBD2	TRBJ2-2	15	CSANSGGRNTGELFF	TGCAGCGCTAATAGCGGGGGGCGAAACACCGGGGAGCTGTTTTTT
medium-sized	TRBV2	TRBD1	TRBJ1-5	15	CASSVEGARKQPQHF	TGTGCCAGCAGTGTTGAGGGGGCGAGGAAGCAGCCCCAGCATTTT
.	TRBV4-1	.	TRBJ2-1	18	CASSHNGLRGSSYNEQFF	TGCGCCAGCAGCCATAACGGCTTACGGGGGAGCTCCTACAATGAGCAGTTCTTC
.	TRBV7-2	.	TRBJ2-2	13	CASSLARDRELFF	TGTGCCAGCAGCTTAGCCCGTGACAGGGAGCTGTTTTTT
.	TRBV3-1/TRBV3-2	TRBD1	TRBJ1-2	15	CATGPTGGIYYGYTF	TGTGCCACGGGCCCGACAGGGGGGATATACTATGGCTACACCTTC
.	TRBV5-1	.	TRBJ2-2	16	CASSSTGEVNTGELFF	TGCGCCAGCAGCTCCACAGGGGAGGTTAACACCGGGGAGCTGTTTTTT
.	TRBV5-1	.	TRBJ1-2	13	CASSLEGRYGYTF	TGCGCCAGCAGCTTGGAAGGGAGGTATGGCTACACCTTC
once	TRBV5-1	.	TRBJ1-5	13	CAGPGHWEQPQHF	TGCGCCGGGCCGGGACATTGGGAGCAGCCCCAGCATTTT
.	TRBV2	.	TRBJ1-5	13	CASSLDSNQPQHF	TGTGCCAGCAGTTTAGATAGCAATCAGCCCCAGCATTTT
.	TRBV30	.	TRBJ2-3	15	CAWSVRKGKADTQYF	TGTGCCTGGAGTGTACGCAAGGGGAAGGCAGATACGCAGTATTTT
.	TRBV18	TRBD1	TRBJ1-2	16	CASSPLGTGENYGYTF	TGTGCCAGCTCACCGCTAGGGACAGGGGAAAACTATGGCTACACCTTC
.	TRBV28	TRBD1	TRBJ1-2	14	CASSKQGVDYGYTF	TGTGCCAGCAGTAAACAGGGGGTTGACTATGGCTACACCTTC
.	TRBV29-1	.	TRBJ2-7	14	CSVAGGSSSYEQYF	TGCAGCGTCGCTGGGGGGTCCAGCTCCTACGAGCAGTACTTC
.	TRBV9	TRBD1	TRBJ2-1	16	CASSVAGTDPYNEQFF	TGTGCCAGCAGCGTAGCAGGGACAGACCCCTACAATGAGCAGTTCTTC